The clone carrying this TCR beta chain was seen a few times. The antigen is unknown. The source of the sample is a study of beta chain features in type 1 diabetes. The study, taken as a whole, reports: All four CD4+ subsets of Type 1 diabetes patients contained TCRB CDR3s that were moderately but significantly shorter. Insertions at VDJ junctions were less frequent in type 1 diabetes patients. These patients also deleted more nucleotides at the same junctions.

The authors sorted CD4+ naive, central memory, regulatory and stem cell-like memory cells via CD45RO/CCR7/CD25/CD127/CD95/CD27. This CDR3 is built from 16 residues. V shed 1 base, J shed 1 base, and the junction held 6 bases outside the gene matches. Germline CDR1 is MGHDK and CDR2 is SYGVNS. Investigators reverse transcribed all isolated RNA, so they sequenced expressed TCRB transcripts. This table comes from immunoSEQ multiplex PCR, and its TCRdb copy is limited to in-frame clones, with some not included. In the table there are roughly 330,000 clones, 13% of which are singletons. The TCR comes from a woman aged 18 to 35 with type 1 diabetes. The chain joins TRBV25-1 to TRBJ2-7; TRBD1 aligns across 8 bases. The source material was naive CD4+ T cells from blood. The CDR3 protein is CASSESRGHRSYEQYF. CDR3 DNA sequence: TGTGCCAGCAGTGAATCCAGGGGGCATCGGTCCTACGAGCAGTACTTC.